This T cell receptor (beta chain) was found in a study of T cells in Graves' hyperthyroidism and ophthalmopathy. Findings and limits, study-wide: With a median lead of 6.5 months before onset, the model predicted ophthalmopathy. Blood shared most expanded thyroid clonotypes above 0.001.

This clonotype was counted only a few times. Its antigen is currently unknown. RNA transcripts were the template for amplifying TCR beta CDR3 regions. The TCR CDR3 was amplified in a first-round RT-PCR using the HTBI primer set. TCRdb reprocessed the multiplex PCR reads with MiXCR, giving one entry per CDR3 protein. The table lists under 350,000 distinct CDR3 sequences, under 25% of them singletons, with about 50% in the top ten. This clonotype was sampled from a woman between 45 and 60 years old with Graves' hyperthyroidism. Sequencing was performed on blood.

The CDR3 DNA reads as TGTGCCAGCAGCTCTAGACGGACCTCTAGCAATGAGCAGTTCTTC. Translating it yields CASSSRRTSSNEQFF. The chain links TRBV7-9 to TRBJ2-1; unclear D gene. Germline V lookup: CDR1 SEHNR, CDR2 FQNEAQ (reference sequence). Trimming shortened V by 4 bases and J by 6 bases, and 16 bases separated the two germline ends. The CDR3 extends over 15 amino acids.